This T cell receptor beta chain stems from a study of PD-L1 blockade in urothelial cancer. About the research overall: Tumor samples came in at a median of approximately 1,500 T cells.

The study, taken as a whole, reports: In blood at 3 weeks, tumor-associated clones expanded more among patients with durable benefit. Patients enjoying durable benefit were reported to have more tumor-infiltrating T lymphocytes.

Patients suffered from locally advanced or metastatic urothelial carcinoma. This clone has just a few counts. The antigen is not known. CDR1 is SGHNT and CDR2 is YENEEA in the germline V gene. This CDR3 region has 14 residues. The V gene lost 1 base and the J gene lost 4 bases, with 10 bases spanning the gap. Repertoires were generated with immunoSEQ multiplex PCR, while TCRdb's copy carries only in-frame clones and drops some. The table has 35,000 to 40,000 clones, 36% seen once. This specimen was tumor tissue, taken before atezolizumab (anti-PD-L1) treatment. V is TRBV11-3 and J is TRBJ2-5; D remains unclear. The receptor comes from a man aged 60 to 69 with urothelial cancer. The CDR3 loop reads CASSLGSRRETQYF. The CDR3 DNA sequence: TGTGCCAGCAGCTTAGGTAGCCGGCGAGAGACCCAGTACTTC.